This T cell receptor (beta chain) is from a study of T cell changes during pregnancy in multiple sclerosis. V lost 6 bases and J 5 bases, leaving 22 bases between the germline ends. Germline lookup yields CDR1 MDHEN and CDR2 SYDVKM. This CDR3 region has 16 residues. This table comes from immunoSEQ multiplex PCR, and its TCRdb copy is limited to in-frame clones, with some not included. The repertoire holds about 45,000 clones, with 95% to 96% as singletons. The chain links TRBV28 to TRBJ1-1; D is uncertain. The sequence derives from a female donor with multiple sclerosis, enrolled in a pregnancy study. The specimen was peripheral blood, collected in the second trimester of pregnancy. In nucleotides, the CDR3 is TGTGCCAGCAGCCCGGGATTCGGCCCAATTGGGACTGAAGCTTTCTTT. Encoded protein: CASSPGFGPIGTEAFF. The whole variable domain, remainder taken from reference TRBV28 and TRBJ1-1, is DVKVTQSSRYLVKRTGEKVFLECVQDMDHENMFWYRQDPGLGLRLIYFSYDVKMKEKGDIPEGYSVSREKKERFSLILESASTNQTSMYLCASSPGFGPIGTEAFFGQGTRLTVV.